This T cell receptor (beta chain) was sequenced during a study of blood T cell repertoires in COVID-19. Cohort assignment relied on participant-reported clinical history. This clone was detected only a few times. Assay: immunoSEQ multiplex PCR; the TCRdb copy retains only in-frame clones and omits some. This sample carries hundreds of thousands of clones, around nine tenths of them seen once, and the ten largest clones take about 1.5%. The CDR3 totals 12 residues. CDR1 ENHRY and CDR2 SYGVKD come from the germline V gene. V was cut by 7 bases and J by 2 bases, with 9 bases left in between. The sequence derives from a woman in her forties or fifties who had recovered from COVID-19. The sequencing sample was made of PBMCs or T cells enriched from blood (not recorded which). The V call is TRBV10-3, the J call TRBJ2-7; possible D gene TRBD2, 5 bases. The CDR3: CAIKDGTYEQYF. In DNA, the CDR3 is TGTGCCATCAAAGACGGGACCTACGAGCAGTACTTC.